This T cell receptor beta chain was sequenced for a study of cytomegalovirus exposure and HLA in healthy donors (dated by TCRdb to the late 2010s). Background for the entire study: An earlier analysis of some 600 of the donors reported approximately 260 Gb of sequence data and some 110 million unique TCR beta sequences obtained from about 170 million T cells. An early release covering just under 650 HLA-typed donors comprised roughly 300 gigabases of sequencing data and tens of millions of unique TCR sequences. Of the roughly 400 genotyped donors, roughly 80% fell in the genetic ancestry cluster associated with self-reported Caucasian donors. The study aimed to test whether signatures of past pathogen exposure could be identified by cataloging public T cell receptors. The study profiled the T cell repertoires of more than 500 subjects by immunosequencing and related them to cytomegalovirus serostatus. Besides the first cohort of 550 to 750 subjects, a separate validation cohort made up of over a hundred different subjects was used. The study combined high-throughput TCR immunosequencing, statistical association of individual TCRs with disease status, and machine learning to predict cytomegalovirus infection status. A later analysis re-examined previously published TCR beta repertoires from 500 to 700 donors and added high-resolution HLA genotyping to investigate patterns of TCR occurrence. In the later analysis, no new phenotypic data were used to find candidate immune exposures; instead, reliance was placed on TCR beta sequences and their occurrence across donors. An earlier analysis of roughly 600 of the donors used high-throughput TCR beta sequencing to judge whether each TCR beta V gene segment behaved as functional or pseudogenic. Donor age, sex, ethnicity and CMV serostatus were collected together with the repertoire data. In a later genetic analysis, genome-wide SNP genotypes for 398 of the 666 donors were used, and that subset was treated as a discovery cohort. All discovery cohort repertoires had been generated using a single sequencing platform. Both class I and class II loci were covered by HLA typing, at four-digit resolution. Typing coverage differed by locus: A, B, C, DRB1 and DQB1 were typed in about 629-640 donors, DQA1 in about 560, DPA1 in 600 to 610, and DPB1 in just under 480. About five DR-DQ haplotypes were treated as single units for association and clustering because of strong linkage in the cohort. Among 398 genotyped donors of the cohort, an average of around 220,000 unique TCR beta nucleotide sequences was sequenced per donor, of which 15% to 20% were non-productive.

With regard to this clone: What this receptor recognizes is not known. No base-level quality is on record; no much larger clone is a single base apart.

The cohort comprised several hundred healthy bone marrow donors. All cohort members were sampled while nominally healthy, although unrecorded immune exposures were likely present. The donor tested CMV seropositive, placing the donor among the roughly 300 seropositive members of the cohort. Each donor provided a peripheral blood sample, and peripheral blood mononuclear cells were used for TCR beta sequencing. The Qiagen DNeasy Blood Extraction Kit was used to extract genomic DNA from the blood cell samples. From its cysteine to its phenylalanine, the CDR3 spans 14 amino acids. Left in the record is the CDR3 DNA by itself, 42 bases read in frame from the first base. The germline V gene encodes CDR1 MDHEN and CDR2 SYDVKM. Trimming takes 8 bases from V and 4 bases from J, and the germline ends sit 15 bases apart. What the study reported, not specific to this receptor: In a later analysis, HLA-associated TCR beta chains showed more clonal expansion and lower generation probabilities than non-associated chains that were equally common. The presence/absence analyses assumed that sequencing depth was roughly uniform across donors, and that assumption may not be true. A further reported finding was that TCR beta sequences accurately predicted the HLA-A and HLA-B alleles for most subjects in the first cohort. When HLA alleles, especially DR and DQ, strongly co-occurred, attributing TCR associations to individual alleles was difficult. Because counts were too low, roughly 18 rarely observed V segments, including chromosome 9 orphons, were left out of the earlier analysis of 587 of the donors. Because some donors lacked HLA typing at each locus, the association tests relied only on the typed subset. The sequencing pipeline was judged likely to have produced a cluster of highly shared sequence variants as a technical artifact. The cohort was sequenced for TCR beta chains only, and without alpha or paired-chain data the features that could be detected were limited. Some IMGT-functional V segments, including TRBV6-2 and TRBV6-3, could not be told apart with the 87-base-pair reads, so those segments were excluded. Broadly in line with IMGT annotations, most TCR beta V segments showed up in productive rearrangements about 87% or about 30% of the time in an earlier analysis of under 700 of the donors. V-gene and J-gene trimming of TCR beta chains was associated with a missense DCLRE1C variant in a later genetic analysis, and the association was replicated in an independent cohort. According to a later analysis, parvovirus B19, influenza, CMV and Epstein-Barr virus appeared linked to several top co-occurrence clusters. At a false discovery rate of 0.05, a later analysis linked under 20,000 TCR beta sequences to specific HLA alleles. A total of fewer than 200 TCR beta chains were listed by the study as associated with cytomegalovirus. The authors suggested that the approach could potentially be generalized to other disease states and immunological phenotypes. Most TCR sequences were observed very rarely across donors, whereas some public TCRs were present in many individuals. Most CMV-associated TCR beta chains appeared to be HLA-restricted in a later analysis, and the HLA associations seemed to be driven largely by CMV exposure. Immune exposure information for the cohort was limited to CMV serostatus. Compared with the 666-donor mean, donors in an Asian-associated ancestry cluster had fewer N-insertions in productive TCRs, according to a later genetic analysis. A few of the identified cytomegalovirus-associated TCR beta chains were confirmed in vitro to be specific for cytomegalovirus antigens. In a later analysis, TCR association rates were found to vary across HLA loci, with the most associated TCRs seen for DRB1 alleles and the fewest for HLA-C alleles. In both the original and validation cohorts, the classifier was reported to diagnose cytomegalovirus status with high specificity and sensitivity. Linkage disequilibrium might explain the correlated functional status among segregating V segments, but an unknown experimental factor could not be excluded.

The library was obtained by the immunoSEQ multiplex PCR assay. The multiplex PCR relied on a mix of 60 forward primers for TCR Vbeta segments and 13 reverse primers for TCR Jbeta segments. The CDR3 region of rearranged TCR beta genes was amplified from genomic DNA with a multiplex PCR assay. On the Illumina HiSeq System, the amplified TCR beta libraries were sequenced as 87-base-pair reads. From the authors' description of their analysis: In a later analysis, tens of millions of unique TCR beta chains were counted across the 500 to 700 repertoires, and roughly 11 million of these chains were shared by at least two donors. Raw reads were error-corrected and collapsed into unique sequences with a nearest-neighbor algorithm that merged closely related sequences to remove PCR and sequencing errors. CDR3 sequences were aligned to IMGT reference sequences to assign V, D and J gene segments. For a sequence to be retained, a match of at least six nucleotides to both a V gene segment and a J gene segment was required. A rearrangement counted as productive if the CDR3 had no stop codons and remained in frame with V and J, and every other rearrangement counted as non-productive. Following IMGT convention, CDR3 was defined as the stretch from the second conserved V-encoded cysteine to the conserved J-encoded phenylalanine. The earlier analysis of about 560 of the donors excluded any sequence lacking an unambiguous match to a single V gene segment. In an earlier analysis of more than 500 of the donors, a V segment was called functional when productive rearrangements were above 56.7%, and segregating when the standard deviation between donors exceeded 5%. A statistical classification framework was built for diagnosing cytomegalovirus status from the catalog of TCR beta chain sequences. A later analysis assigned V and J genes by comparing TCR nucleotide sequences with IMGT/GENE-DB human TR gene sequences. A later analysis assigned CDR3 sequences and most-parsimonious VDJ recombination scenarios with the TCRdist pipeline. A later analysis defined each TCR beta chain by its CDR3 amino acid sequence plus V-gene family, and excluded reads lacking a unique V-gene family. In a later analysis, around 650 highly shared, low-generation-probability nucleotide sequences were removed to address suspected cross-contamination and a sequencing artifact. For each public chain, a later analysis derived a clonal expansion index from normalized ranks of inferred template counts within each repertoire. Generation probabilities in a later analysis came from a VDJ recombination model fitted to out-of-frame rearrangements, and those results were checked against IGoR. A later analysis scored TCR-TCR, TCR-HLA and TCR-CMV co-occurrence with hypergeometric tests, applying a repertoire-size bias correction to TCR pairs. In a later analysis, false discovery rates were estimated by permuting HLA or CMV assignments 20 times. In a later analysis, co-occurring TCRs were grouped using DBSCAN, and TCRdist sequence similarity was added for clustering within HLA-allele-positive subsets. For co-occurrence clustering, repertoires with fewer than 30,000 or more than 120,000 public chains were excluded, along with five repertoires with anomalous nucleotide sharing. The source is immuneACCESS, and TCRdb retained only in-frame sequences with V and J called. Part of the clones is not carried over; for the studies checked, unresolved V genes explain less than half of this, and the remainder is unexplained. The DNA was the basis for D and trimming; V, J and clone size are from that table. Across this sample there are about 190,000 clones, with 70% to 75% seen only once. More than 4% of the sample lies in the top ten.

What was sequenced was PBMCs. In this chain, TRBV28 is recombined with TRBJ1-5, with TRBD1 tentatively as D gene (6 bases match). This sequence originates from a man younger than 45 in good health and CMV-seropositive. Here is the DNA: TGTGCCAGCTCCTGGGGGAGGGGGAATCAGCCCCAGCATTTT. Translated, it reads CASSWGRGNQPQHF. With all but the CDR3 taken from the reference TRBV28 and TRBJ1-5 genes, the full variable domain is: DVKVTQSSRYLVKRTGEKVFLECVQDMDHENMFWYRQDPGLGLRLIYFSYDVKMKEKGDIPEGYSVSREKKERFSLILESASTNQTSMYLCASSWGRGNQPQHFGDGTRLSIL.